The rows below give T cell receptor beta chains drawn from one sample of a study of cytomegalovirus exposure and HLA in healthy donors. Method: immunoSEQ multiplex PCR; TCRdb's copy keeps in-frame clones and lacks some. The data show 150,000 to 200,000 clones, more than 75% seen once. Sample: PBMCs. These receptors came from a woman in her 30s in good health and CMV-seropositive. The CDR3 runs from the conserved cysteine through the conserved F or W. Fields, in order: clone size, V gene, J gene, D gene, CDR3 protein, CDR3 DNA. The D gene is left open where the match is weak. Clone sizes are given selectively: once, few, many, or a class where the clone is expanded.

NA	TRBV7-8	TRBJ2-5	NA	CASSLGREEETQYF	TGTGCCAGCAGCTTAGGCAGGGAGGAGGAGACCCAGTACTTC
NA	TRBV19	TRBJ1-5	TRBD1	CASSKDRVGQPQHF	TGTGCCAGTAGTAAGGACAGGGTTGGTCAGCCCCAGCATTTT
NA	TRBV7-8	TRBJ1-4	NA	CASSFLRAGSEKLFF	TGTGCCAGCAGCTTCCTCAGGGCCGGGAGTGAAAAACTGTTTTTT
NA	TRBV30	TRBJ2-4	NA	CAWSVIGLAGVKNIQYF	TGTGCCTGGAGTGTAATTGGGTTGGCAGGGGTCAAAAACATTCAGTACTTC
NA	TRBV19	TRBJ2-2	TRBD1	CASSLTGETGELFF	TGTGCCAGTAGTTTGACAGGGGAAACCGGGGAGCTGTTTTTT
NA	TRBV5-1	TRBJ2-7	NA	CASSLVPGDYEQYF	TGCGCCAGCAGCTTGGTCCCCGGGGACTACGAGCAGTACTTC
NA	TRBV28	TRBJ2-3	TRBD1	CASSRQGATDTQYF	TGTGCCAGCAGTCGACAGGGGGCAACAGATACGCAGTATTTT
NA	TRBV2	TRBJ2-2	NA	CASMGKGTNTGELFF	TGTGCCAGCATGGGGAAGGGGACGAACACCGGGGAGCTGTTTTTT
NA	TRBV5-1	TRBJ1-2	TRBD1	CASSLNTGTGASLEDGYTF	TGCGCCAGCAGCTTAAACACCGGGACAGGGGCTAGCTTGGAGGATGGCTACACCTTC
few	TRBV7-2	TRBJ2-2	TRBD2	CASSLTSGSNTGELFF	TGTGCCAGCAGCTTGACTAGCGGCTCGAACACCGGGGAGCTGTTTTTT
NA	TRBV9	TRBJ2-1	TRBD2	CASSVAGLADYNEQFF	TGTGCCAGCAGCGTTGCGGGACTAGCGGACTACAATGAGCAGTTCTTC
NA	TRBV10-3	TRBJ1-2	NA	CAIGRPGRVYGYTF	TGTGCCATCGGTAGGCCAGGGAGGGTCTATGGCTACACCTTC
NA	TRBV11-2	TRBJ2-1	NA	CASSLTSGASYNEQFF	TGTGCCAGCAGCTTAACCAGCGGTGCCTCCTACAATGAGCAGTTCTTC
NA	TRBV7-2	TRBJ2-5	TRBD1	CASSRQGQETQYF	TGTGCCAGCAGCAGACAGGGCCAAGAGACCCAGTACTTC
NA	TRBV30	TRBJ2-2	NA	CAWSVFREAGGELFF	TGTGCCTGGAGTGTTTTCAGGGAAGCGGGCGGGGAGCTGTTTTTT
NA	TRBV25-1	TRBJ2-2	NA	CASSPSDSMNTGELFF	TGTGCCAGCAGTCCGAGTGACAGCATGAACACCGGGGAGCTGTTTTTT
NA	TRBV7-6	TRBJ1-3	NA	CASSLVLGGRRAGNTIYF	TGTGCCAGCAGCTTAGTCCTGGGGGGAAGGCGCGCTGGAAACACCATATATTTT
NA	TRBV6-6	TRBJ2-5	TRBD2	CASRPGLAGETQYF	TGTGCCAGCCGCCCAGGACTAGCTGGGGAGACCCAGTACTTC
once	TRBV6-1	TRBJ2-2	TRBD1	CASSEENRGRVTGELFF	TGTGCCAGCAGTGAAGAAAACAGGGGGCGCGTCACCGGGGAGCTGTTTTTT
NA	TRBV29-1	TRBJ1-6	NA	CSVEYSEDSPLHF	TGCAGCGTTGAGTACAGTGAAGATTCACCCCTCCACTTT
NA	TRBV10-3	TRBJ2-1	NA	CAISDSVAAEGTFF	TGTGCCATCAGTGACTCTGTTGCAGCCGAGGGTACGTTCTTC
once	TRBV6-6	TRBJ2-5	TRBD1	CASSWDRDGETQYF	TGTGCCAGCAGTTGGGACAGGGACGGAGAGACCCAGTACTTC
NA	TRBV5-4	TRBJ2-2	TRBD2	CASSFTAGVTGELFF	TGTGCCAGCAGCTTCACGGCGGGGGTCACCGGGGAGCTGTTTTTT
NA	TRBV5-1	TRBJ2-3	NA	CASSPGSSDTQYF	TGCGCCAGCAGTCCGGGTTCATCGGATACGCAGTATTTT
once	TRBV4-2	TRBJ2-5	NA	CASSQEGQTEGETQYF	TGTGCCAGCAGCCAAGAGGGGCAGACAGAAGGAGAGACCCAGTACTTC
NA	TRBV7-9	TRBJ2-3	TRBD2	CASSLDLAGGTDTQYF	TGTGCCAGCAGCTTAGACCTAGCGGGGGGCACAGATACGCAGTATTTT
NA	TRBV7-8	TRBJ1-5	NA	CASSLKPTGSNQPQHF	TGTGCCAGCAGCCTCAAGCCAACAGGGAGCAATCAGCCCCAGCATTTT
NA	TRBV5-1	TRBJ2-3	TRBD2	CASSLIGGGTDTQYF	TGCGCCAGCAGCCTCATCGGGGGGGGCACAGATACGCAGTATTTT
NA	TRBV25-1	TRBJ2-1	NA	CASSDRGSYNEQFF	TGTGCCAGCAGTGATAGGGGGTCCTACAATGAGCAGTTCTTC
NA	TRBV4-3	TRBJ1-3	NA	CASSHRAGSGNTIYF	TGCGCCAGCAGCCACAGGGCAGGGTCTGGAAACACCATATATTTT
few	TRBV28	TRBJ1-4	TRBD1	CASSPIFGTDKVEKLFF	TGTGCCAGCAGTCCCATCTTCGGGACAGATAAGGTTGAAAAACTGTTTTTT
NA	TRBV5-8	TRBJ2-5	NA	CASSPGAAGETQYF	TGTGCCAGCAGCCCAGGGGCGGCGGGAGAGACCCAGTACTTC
NA	TRBV5-1	TRBJ2-1	NA	CASSLNAGEQFF	TGCGCCAGCAGCTTGAATGCGGGTGAGCAGTTCTTC
NA	TRBV28	TRBJ2-5	NA	CATNRVGRQETQYF	TGTGCCACCAACAGGGTGGGGAGACAAGAGACCCAGTACTTC
NA	TRBV2	TRBJ2-1	TRBD2	CASSRQTSGVLLYSYNEQFF	TGTGCCAGCAGTCGACAGACTAGCGGGGTGCTGCTTTACTCCTACAATGAGCAGTTCTTC
NA	TRBV4-1	TRBJ1-6	NA	CASSFITGARNSPLHF	TGCGCCAGCAGTTTCATAACAGGAGCAAGAAATTCACCCCTCCACTTT
few	TRBV4-3	TRBJ1-4	NA	CASSQGTNEKLFF	TGCGCCAGCAGCCAAGGTACAAATGAAAAACTGTTTTTT
few	TRBV9	TRBJ1-5	TRBD1	CASSVGQGVGQPQHF	TGTGCCAGCAGCGTAGGACAGGGGGTGGGTCAGCCCCAGCATTTT
NA	TRBV18	TRBJ1-1	TRBD1	CASSPPGQGGTEAFF	TGTGCCAGCTCACCCCCAGGACAGGGAGGCACTGAAGCTTTCTTT
NA	TRBV27	TRBJ2-7	TRBD2	CASSSRGSLSYEQYF	TGTGCCAGCAGTTCGCGGGGGAGTCTATCCTACGAGCAGTACTTC
NA	TRBV30	TRBJ1-6	NA	CAWSPSGGSSPLHF	TGTGCCTGGAGCCCTTCCGGGGGTTCTTCACCCCTCCACTTT
NA	TRBV6-6	TRBJ2-1	NA	CASSYVGRYNEQFF	TGTGCCAGCAGTTACGTCGGTCGCTACAATGAGCAGTTCTTC
NA	TRBV6-5	TRBJ1-4	TRBD1	CASSLSGTGGEKLFF	TGTGCCAGCAGTCTTTCCGGGACAGGGGGTGAAAAACTGTTTTTT
few	TRBV7-2	TRBJ1-5	NA	CASSSPNQPQHF	TGTGCCAGCAGCTCCCCAAATCAGCCCCAGCATTTT
NA	TRBV11-2	TRBJ1-2	NA	CASSLVQGNYGYTF	TGTGCCAGCAGCTTAGTTCAGGGAAACTATGGCTACACCTTC
once	TRBV7-2	TRBJ2-5	NA	CASSSQGQETQYF	TGTGCCAGCAGCTCGCAGGGGCAAGAGACCCAGTACTTC
NA	TRBV19	TRBJ1-6	TRBD1	CASSMMRGTENSPLHF	TGTGCCAGTAGTATGATGCGAGGGACAGAAAATTCACCCCTCCACTTT
NA	TRBV10-2	TRBJ1-6	TRBD1	CASSAHRGYNSPLHF	TGCGCCAGCAGTGCCCACAGGGGTTATAATTCACCCCTCCACTTT
once	TRBV6-6	TRBJ2-1	TRBD2	CASSWTSGVYNEQFF	TGTGCCAGCAGTTGGACTAGCGGGGTCTACAATGAGCAGTTCTTC